This passage covers 26 T cell receptor beta chains from one sample sequenced in a study of STAT3 mutations in large granular lymphocyte leukemia. Broader study findings: In T-cell large granular lymphocyte leukemia, about half of patients showed multiple immunodominant subclonotypes.

Using immunoSEQ multiplex PCR, the repertoire was profiled, and TCRdb retains in-frame clones only, with some absent. This sample has roughly 17,000 clones, with 80% to 95% found just once. Their recognized antigens are unknown. The specimen was peripheral blood mononuclear cells. All receptors come from a man aged 55 to 70 with T-cell large granular lymphocyte leukemia. Some clones in this sample may be carry-over from other donors' samples.

The rearrangement joins TRBV5-1 to TRBJ2-2, with D perhaps TRBD2 (5 bases). The CDR3 runs to 14 residues. CDR1 is SGHRS, CDR2 YFSETQ, per germline. V dropped 4 bases and J dropped 4 bases, with 11 bases sitting between them. CDR3 in amino acids: CASSHTRGTGELFF. The CDR3 nucleotides are TGCGCCAGCAGCCATACACGGGGCACCGGGGAGCTGTTTTTT.

V is TRBV5-1 and J is TRBJ2-3; D possibly corresponds to TRBD2 (6 bases). Between the trimmed V and J ends, which lost 0 bases and 6 bases, there was a span of 11 bases. The CDR3 spans 14 residues. In germline, CDR1 is SGHRS, CDR2 YFSETQ. The CDR3 here is CASSLDGGSDTQYF. CDR3 nucleotide sequence: TGCGCCAGCAGCTTGGATGGGGGGTCGGATACGCAGTATTTT.

The rearrangement joins TRBV27 to TRBJ2-1; D possibly corresponds to TRBD1 (6 bases). The length of the CDR3 is 13 residues. Germline V gene sequence: CDR1 MNHEY, CDR2 SMNVEV (reference sequence). The V and J ends lost 6 bases and 6 bases respectively, with 12 bases between them. CDR3 in DNA: TGTGCCAGCAGCTTGAGGGGGAGCAATGAGCAGTTCTTC. Protein: CASSLRGSNEQFF.

This rearrangement joins TRBV29-1 to TRBJ2-2; the D gene is possibly TRBD2 (7 bases). CDR3 length equals 14 residues. Looked up from germline, CDR1 is SQVTM and CDR2 is ANQGSEA. Trimming shortened V by 6 bases and J by 5 bases, and 16 bases separated the two germline ends. This chain's CDR3 is CSVRGAGVTGELFF. Written as DNA, the CDR3 is TGCAGCGTCCGGGGGGCGGGAGTTACCGGGGAGCTGTTTTTT.

This clone was detected only once. The V call is TRBV5-6, the J call TRBJ1-5; D might be TRBD1 (5 bases). The CDR3 contains 16 residues. Germline V gene data show CDR1 as SGHDT and CDR2 as YYEEEE. Trimming left V 1 base short and J 1 base short, with 12 bases between. The CDR3 loop reads CASSLKGTGSNQPQHF. The CDR3, as DNA: TGTGCCAGCAGCTTGAAAGGGACCGGGAGCAATCAGCCCCAGCATTTT.

This clone showed up just once. The genes are TRBV7-9 and TRBJ1-4; perhaps TRBD1 as D (6 bases). The CDR3 runs to 14 residues. V lost 7 bases and J lost 4, with 13 bases in between. Germline CDR1 and CDR2: SEHNR and FQNEAQ (reference sequence). Written as DNA, the CDR3 is TGTGCCAGCAAAAGGGGGGGGTATAATGAAAAACTGTTTTTT. Translation gives CASKRGGYNEKLFF. The whole variable domain, remainder taken from reference TRBV7-9 and TRBJ1-4, is DTGVSQNPRHKITKRGQNVTFRCDPISEHNRLYWYRQTLGQGPEFLTYFQNEAQLEKSRLLSDRFSAERPKGSFSTLEIQRTEQGDSAMYLCASKRGGYNEKLFFGSGTQLSVL.

The chain combines TRBV5-1 with TRBJ1-2, with a tentative D call TRBD1 (5 bases). The CDR3 is 14 residues long. With 4 bases removed from V and 2 bases from J, the gap between germline ends came to 12 bases. Per germline, CDR1 SGHRS and CDR2 YFSETQ. The CDR3 loop is CASSLTGDNYGYTF. The CDR3 DNA is TGCGCCAGCAGCCTGACGGGGGACAACTATGGCTACACCTTC.

V gene TRBV28 combines with J gene TRBJ2-7; no definite D call. Germline CDR1 and CDR2: MDHEN and SYDVKM. The CDR3 is 14 amino acids. V was cut by 5 bases and J by 1 base, with 12 bases left in between. The CDR3 DNA reads TGTGCCAGCAGTCCCCCCGACACGTCCTACGAGCAGTACTTC. Its translation is CASSPPDTSYEQYF.

This clone showed up just once. The chain links TRBV21-1 to TRBJ2-7; no DNA check was done on the table's D call, TRBD2. TRBV21-1 is tagged as a pseudogene. The CDR3 is 15 residues long. The CDR3 DNA is TGTGCCAGCAGTCAAGCGGGAGGGCTGATCTACGAGCAGTACTTC. It yields the protein CASSQAGGLIYEQYF.

The rearrangement joins TRBV14 to TRBJ2-3, with D perhaps TRBD1 (5 bases). Germline V CDR1 and CDR2: SGHDN, FVKESK. This CDR3 is built from 14 residues. The ends were cut back, 5 bases at V and 6 bases at J, with 15 bases in the middle. The CDR3 bases are TGTGCCAGCAGCAACCCCCGCAAGGGGGATACGCAGTATTTT. Translation gives CASSNPRKGDTQYF. Full variable domain (missing parts from reference TRBV14 and TRBJ2-3): EAGVTQFPSHSVIEKGQTVTLRCDPISGHDNLYWYRRVMGKEIKFLLHFVKESKQDESGMPNNRFLAERTGGTYSTLKVQPAELEDSGVYFCASSNPRKGDTQYFGPGTRLTVL.

V usage is TRBV6-6 and J usage is TRBJ1-2, with no clear D. There are 15 residues in the CDR3. Germline values: CDR1 MNHNY, CDR2 SVGAGI (reference sequence). Trimming removed 2 bases at V and 6 bases at J, with 16 bases between. CDR3 sequence: CASSYEVIATHGYTF. CDR3 bases: TGTGCCAGCAGTTACGAGGTTATAGCGACACATGGCTACACCTTC.

The chain is built from TRBV7-2 and TRBJ2-7; a weak D match, TRBD2 (6 bases). Germline lookup yields CDR1 SGHTA and CDR2 FQGNSA. V was clipped by 0 bases and J by 0 bases, with 12 bases between them. This CDR3 region has 16 residues. The CDR3 loop reads CASSLASSETSYEQYF. CDR3 bases: TGTGCCAGCAGCTTAGCGTCTAGCGAGACCTCCTACGAGCAGTACTTC.

The J gene is TRBJ2-7, the V gene TRBV27, with TRBD1 as a possible D gene (6 bases). From germline, CDR1 is MNHEY and CDR2 SMNVEV (reference sequence). The CDR3 length is 16 residues. V gave up 0 bases and J gave up 3 bases, with 15 bases separating them. The CDR3 DNA follows: TGTGCCAGCAGTTTATCTATGGCTGACAGGAGCTACGAGCAGTACTTC. Translated, it gives CASSLSMADRSYEQYF.

As regards this clone: This sample also contains other DNA sequences that code for the same CDR3. Here the CDR3 DNA reads TGCGCCAGCAGCTTGGATCCCAGCTCCTACGAGCAGTACTTC. Translation gives CASSLDPSSYEQYF. V gene TRBV5-1 combines with J gene TRBJ2-7, with D hard to call. The germline V gene has CDR1 SGHRS and CDR2 YFSETQ. Trimming pared 0 bases from V and 0 bases from J, leaving 7 bases between. CDR3 length: 14 residues.

CDR3 sequence (DNA): TGTGCCTGGGGGGACAGGAACTACGAGCAGTACTTC. Protein product: CAWGDRNYEQYF. The V call is TRBV30, the J call TRBJ2-7, with TRBD1 matching 8 bases. V was pared by 5 bases and J by 3 bases, with 3 bases of the junction left unmatched. The CDR3 totals 12 residues. Germline V gene lookup returns CDR1 GTSNPN and CDR2 SVGIG (reference sequence).

This clone was seen more than once but under ten times. Other DNA sequences from this sample encode an identical CDR3 as well. The CDR3 here is CASSPGALNTEAFF. The CDR3 bases are TGTGCCAGCAGCCCGGGGGCTTTGAACACTGAAGCTTTCTTT. V is TRBV28 and J is TRBJ1-1; perhaps TRBD1 as D (6 bases). This CDR3 contains 14 residues. The germline V gene encodes CDR1 MDHEN and CDR2 SYDVKM. Trimming took 6 bases from V and 0 from J, leaving 11 bases between them.

V and J are TRBV2 and TRBJ2-7; D is possibly TRBD2 (6 bases). The CDR3 has 15 residues. Germline CDR1 SNHLY, CDR2 FYNNEI. Between the trimmed V and J ends, which lost 0 bases and 2 bases, there was a span of 11 bases. The CDR3 region is CASSEARLGPYEQYF. CDR3 bases: TGTGCCAGCAGTGAAGCGAGACTAGGGCCCTACGAGCAGTACTTC.

Only a few counts were recorded for this clone. V gene TRBV30 combines with J gene TRBJ2-5; 7 bases are a match to TRBD2. The J segment lost 5 bases and the V segment lost 2 bases, leaving 14 bases of the junction unmatched. Germline lookup yields CDR1 GTSNPN and CDR2 SVGIG (reference sequence). This CDR3 spans 16 amino acids. The chain's CDR3 is CAWSPLSSGGWETQYF. The DNA of the CDR3 is TGTGCCTGGAGTCCCTTGTCTAGCGGAGGGTGGGAGACCCAGTACTTC. Looking up the rest from reference TRBV30 and TRBJ2-5 gives the full variable domain: SQTIHQWPATLVQPVGSPLSLECTVEGTSNPNLYWYRQAAGRGLQLLFYSVGIGQISSEVPQNLSASRPQDRQFILSSKKLLLSDSGFYLCAWSPLSSGGWETQYFGPGTRLLVL.

This clone appeared a few times. The chain carries TRBV7-8 and TRBJ2-3; 13 nucleotides line up with TRBD2. With 5 bases clipped from V and 5 bases from J, the junction kept 7 bases outside the gene matches. The CDR3 length is 16 residues. Germline CDR1 and CDR2: SGHVS and FQNEAQ. The CDR3, as DNA: TGTGCCAGCAGCACAAGGACTAGCGGGAGTAAAGATACGCAGTATTTT. Encoded protein: CASSTRTSGSKDTQYF.

V and J are TRBV6-6 and TRBJ2-1, with TRBD1 matching over 7 bases. CDR1 MNHNY and CDR2 SVGAGI come from the germline V gene (reference sequence). This CDR3 has 15 residues. After removal of 7 bases from V and 8 bases from J, the junction contained 14 bases not matched to a gene. This chain's CDR3 is CASTLDRVKRDEQFF. In nucleotides, the CDR3 is TGTGCCAGCACCCTCGACAGGGTGAAGAGGGATGAGCAGTTCTTC.

The J gene is TRBJ2-5, the V gene TRBV30, with TRBD1 identical over 11 bases. The germline V gene has CDR1 GTSNPN and CDR2 SVGIG (reference sequence). CDR3 length: 15 amino acids. J was trimmed by 4 bases and V by 6 bases; bases with no gene match: 10. CDR3 in amino acids: CACSGRDRGGETQYF. The CDR3 nucleotides are TGTGCCTGTTCGGGGCGGGACAGGGGGGGAGAGACCCAGTACTTC. Complete variable domain (other parts from reference TRBV30 and TRBJ2-5): SQTIHQWPATLVQPVGSPLSLECTVEGTSNPNLYWYRQAAGRGLQLLFYSVGIGQISSEVPQNLSASRPQDRQFILSSKKLLLSDSGFYLCACSGRDRGGETQYFGPGTRLLVL.

V usage is TRBV28 and J usage is TRBJ1-5; D gene unclear. This CDR3 spans 14 amino acids. The V gene's germline CDR1 is MDHEN and CDR2 SYDVKM. V lost 8 bases to trimming and J lost 0 bases, with 11 bases between them. The CDR3 loop reads CASLRAPSNQPQHF. CDR3 DNA: TGTGCCAGCCTTCGGGCACCTAGCAATCAGCCCCAGCATTTT.

The rearrangement uses TRBV28 and TRBJ2-1; tentative D call: TRBD2 (6 bases). CDR3 length: 14 residues. CDR1 MDHEN and CDR2 SYDVKM come from the germline V gene. Between the trimmed V and J ends, which lost 1 base and 8 bases, there was a span of 12 bases. CDR3 in amino acids: CASSLYMGEDEQFF. The CDR3 region has the DNA TGTGCCAGCAGTTTATATATGGGGGAGGATGAGCAGTTCTTC.

The chain employs TRBV5-5 and TRBJ1-1; D is unresolved. The CDR3 spans 12 residues. Deletions cut 2 bases from V and 1 base from J, with 3 bases between. Germline V gene lookup returns CDR1 SGHKS and CDR2 YYEKEE (reference sequence). The chain's CDR3 is CASSFGNTEAFF. Here the CDR3 DNA reads TGTGCCAGCAGCTTTGGGAACACTGAAGCTTTCTTT.

CDR3 amino acids: CASSGRDRLAQHF. The DNA for the CDR3 is TGTGCCAGCAGCGGCCGGGACCGATTGGCCCAGCATTTT. This chain links TRBV11-2 with TRBJ1-5; D may be TRBD1 (5 bases). V was trimmed by 5 bases and J by 11 bases, leaving 16 bases between them. The length of the CDR3 is 13 residues. Per the germline V gene, CDR1 is SGHAT and CDR2 is FQNNGV.

This rearrangement joins TRBV19 to TRBJ2-1, with D perhaps matching TRBD2 (6 bases). Germline values: CDR1 LNHDA, CDR2 SQIVND (reference sequence). This CDR3 contains 16 residues. V lost 3 bases, J lost 4 bases, and 16 bases lay in between. CDR3 protein: CASSMGQGGTYNEQFF. The CDR3 DNA sequence: TGTGCCAGTAGTATGGGCCAAGGAGGGACGTACAATGAGCAGTTCTTC. Using reference TRBV19 and TRBJ2-1 for the parts outside the CDR3, the full variable domain is DGGITQSPKYLFRKEGQNVTLSCEQNLNHDAMYWYRQDPGQGLRLIYYSQIVNDFQKGDIAEGYSVSREKKESFPLTVTSAQKNPTAFYLCASSMGQGGTYNEQFFGPGTRLTVL.